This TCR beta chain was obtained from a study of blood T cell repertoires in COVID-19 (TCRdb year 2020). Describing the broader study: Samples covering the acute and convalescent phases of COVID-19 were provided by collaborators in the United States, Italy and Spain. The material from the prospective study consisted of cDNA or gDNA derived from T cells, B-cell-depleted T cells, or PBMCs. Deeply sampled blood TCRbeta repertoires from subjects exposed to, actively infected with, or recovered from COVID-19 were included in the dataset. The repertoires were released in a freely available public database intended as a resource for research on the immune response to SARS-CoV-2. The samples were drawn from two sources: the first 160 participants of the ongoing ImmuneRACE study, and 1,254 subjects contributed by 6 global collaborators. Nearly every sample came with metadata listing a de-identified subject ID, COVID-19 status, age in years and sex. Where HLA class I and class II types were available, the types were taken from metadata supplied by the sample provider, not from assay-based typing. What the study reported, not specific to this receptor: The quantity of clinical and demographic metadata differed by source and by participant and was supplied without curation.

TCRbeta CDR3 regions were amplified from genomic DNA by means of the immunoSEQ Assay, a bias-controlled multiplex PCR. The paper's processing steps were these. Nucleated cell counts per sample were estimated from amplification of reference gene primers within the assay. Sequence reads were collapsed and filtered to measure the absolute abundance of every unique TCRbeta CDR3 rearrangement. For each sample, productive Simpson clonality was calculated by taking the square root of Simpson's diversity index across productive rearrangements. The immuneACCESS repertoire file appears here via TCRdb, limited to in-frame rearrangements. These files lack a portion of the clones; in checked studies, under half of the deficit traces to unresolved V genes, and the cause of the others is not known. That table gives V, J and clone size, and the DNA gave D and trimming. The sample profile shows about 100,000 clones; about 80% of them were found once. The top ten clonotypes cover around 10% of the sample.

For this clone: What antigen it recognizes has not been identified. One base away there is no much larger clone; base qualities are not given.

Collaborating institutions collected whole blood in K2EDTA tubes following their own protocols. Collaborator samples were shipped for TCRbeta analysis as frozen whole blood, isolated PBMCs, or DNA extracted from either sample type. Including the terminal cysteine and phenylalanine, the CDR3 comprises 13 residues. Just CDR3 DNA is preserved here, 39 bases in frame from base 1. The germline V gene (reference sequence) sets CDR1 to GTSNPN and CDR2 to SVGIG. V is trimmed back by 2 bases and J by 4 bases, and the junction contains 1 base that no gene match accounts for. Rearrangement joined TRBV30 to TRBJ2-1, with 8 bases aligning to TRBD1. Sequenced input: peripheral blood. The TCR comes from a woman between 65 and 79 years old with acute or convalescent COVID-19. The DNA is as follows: TGTGCCTGGAGTAGGGACAGGTACAATGAGCAGTTCTTC. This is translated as CAWSRDRYNEQFF.